This T cell receptor beta chain was observed in a study of T cell responses to AZD1222 COVID-19 vaccine. This clone occurred once. This CDR3 is 15 amino acids long. Trimming at V came to 3 bases and at J to 4 bases, leaving 5 bases not matched to a gene. The germline V gene encodes CDR1 SGDLS and CDR2 YYNGEE. The method was immunoSEQ multiplex PCR; TCRdb's version includes in-frame clones alone and lacks a portion of them. The sample consists of about 160,000 clones, 88% of them appearing once. Specimen: peripheral blood, collected on day 0 of AZD1222 vaccination. The chain couples TRBV9 to TRBJ1-3, with TRBD1 matching over 9 bases. The sequence was collected from an adult in good health. In DNA form, the CDR3 reads TGTGCCAGCAGCGGGGGACAGGGTACCGGAAACACCATATATTTT. Amino acids: CASSGGQGTGNTIYF. The full variable domain, in which reference TRBV9 and TRBJ1-3 provide the parts outside the CDR3, is DSGVTQTPKHLITATGQRVTLRCSPRSGDLSVYWYQQSLDQGLQFLIQYYNGEERAKGNILERFSAQQFPDLHSELNLSSLELGDSALYFCASSGGQGTGNTIYFGEGSWLTVV.